Listed here are 21 T cell receptor beta chains from one sample, sequenced in a study of T cell responses to AZD1222 COVID-19 vaccine. Measured with immunoSEQ multiplex PCR; TCRdb has only the in-frame clones, and not every one. The sample yields about 160,000 clones, around 94% seen once. Sequencing was performed on peripheral blood, taken 28 days after the second AZD1222 dose. The receptors stem from an adult who received the AZD1222 COVID-19 vaccine.

The chain joins TRBV4-1 to TRBJ2-2; TRBD2 matches at 12 bases. Germline V CDR1 and CDR2: MGHRA, YSYEKL. V trimming: 8 bases; J trimming: 4 bases; junction bases outside the gene matches: 5. The CDR3 is 15 residues long. CDR3 coding DNA: TGCGCCAGCCGAAGACTAGCGGGAGTCACCGGGGAGCTGTTTTTT. It codes for CASRRLAGVTGELFF.

The chain has TRBV11-2 and TRBJ1-1; D is ambiguous. In germline, CDR1 is SGHAT, CDR2 FQNNGV. The CDR3 extends over 15 amino acids. V lost 1 base, J lost 4 bases, and 13 bases lay in between. The CDR3 bases are TGTGCCAGCAGCTTAGGGACGGGTCTGGGCACTGAAGCTTTCTTT. It translates to CASSLGTGLGTEAFF.

This chain uses TRBV7-9 with TRBJ2-7, with unresolved D. Germline V lookup: CDR1 SEHNR, CDR2 FQNEAQ (reference sequence). CDR3 length: 13 amino acids. The V gene lost 5 bases and the J gene lost 0 bases, with 8 bases spanning the gap. The CDR3 here is CASSPVSSYEQYF. The DNA of the CDR3 is TGTGCCAGCAGCCCGGTTAGCTCCTACGAGCAGTACTTC.

This chain links TRBV7-9 with TRBJ1-2, with 7 bases aligning to TRBD1. The CDR3 totals 15 residues. With 5 bases clipped from V and 5 bases from J, the junction kept 11 bases outside the gene matches. CDR1 SEHNR and CDR2 FQNEAQ come from the germline V gene (reference sequence). The CDR3 DNA reads TGTGCCAGCAGCCAGACCCCGGACAGGAGATATGGCTACACCTTC. Residues: CASSQTPDRRYGYTF.

V gene TRBV30 combines with J gene TRBJ2-5; 10 nucleotides agree with TRBD2. Germline CDR1 is GTSNPN and CDR2 is SVGIG (reference sequence). The CDR3 is made up of 15 amino acids. V lost 1 base, J lost 2 bases, and 4 bases stayed unmatched. CDR3 protein: CAWSELAGPQETQYF. The CDR3 DNA sequence: TGTGCCTGGAGTGAACTAGCGGGACCTCAAGAGACCCAGTACTTC.

The chain links TRBV28 to TRBJ1-3, with D tentatively TRBD1 (5 bases). The germline V gene encodes CDR1 MDHEN and CDR2 SYDVKM. Trimming shortened V by 4 bases and J by 4 bases, and 8 bases separated the two germline ends. This CDR3 comprises 13 residues. The CDR3 loop reads CASSSPGGNTIYF. The CDR3 coding sequence is TGTGCCAGCAGTTCCCCAGGGGGAAACACCATATATTTT.

The rearrangement links TRBV2 to TRBJ1-3, with TRBD1 identical over 7 bases. V lost 6 bases and J lost 4; bases outside the gene matches: 9. The CDR3 runs 15 residues. CDR1 and CDR2 (germline): SNHLY, FYNNEI. The DNA of the CDR3 is TGTGCCAGCAGGCAGACAGGGCCCACCGGAAACACCATATATTTT. It encodes CASRQTGPTGNTIYF.

The chain employs TRBV29-1 and TRBJ2-1; 12 bases agree with TRBD1. The CDR3 length is 16 residues. After removal of 2 bases from V and 4 bases from J, the junction contained 6 bases not matched to a gene. CDR1 is SQVTM, CDR2 ANQGSEA, per germline. CDR3 residues: CSVERPGQGAYNEQFF. DNA of the CDR3: TGCAGCGTTGAACGCCCGGGACAGGGGGCTTACAATGAGCAGTTCTTC.

The rearrangement links TRBV27 to TRBJ1-2, with 9 bases that match TRBD1. The J segment lost 5 bases and the V segment lost 6 bases, leaving 19 bases of the junction unmatched. The germline V gene has CDR1 MNHEY and CDR2 SMNVEV (reference sequence). CDR3 size: 18 residues. The CDR3: CASRDTGGASLNGYGYTF. In DNA form, the CDR3 reads TGTGCCAGCAGAGACACAGGGGGCGCTTCGTTAAACGGTTATGGCTACACCTTC.

The gene calls are TRBV6-6 and TRBJ2-1, with TRBD2 matching 8 bases. This CDR3 has 15 residues. J lost 9 bases, V lost 4 bases, and 11 bases had no gene match. Germline values: CDR1 MNHNY, CDR2 SVGAGI (reference sequence). The CDR3 DNA reads TGTGCCAGCAGTTTCGGACTACCCAGCGGGGGTGAGCAGTTCTTC. Its protein product is CASSFGLPSGGEQFF.

This sequence joins TRBV11-2 and TRBJ2-7; the D gene is possibly TRBD2 (7 bases). Germline CDR1 reads SGHAT; CDR2 reads FQNNGV. The CDR3 consists of 15 residues. V lost 5 bases to trimming and J lost 4 bases, with 18 bases between them. The CDR3 DNA is TGTGCCAGCAGCCTGGGGGGGGGCCCTTCGTACGAGCAGTACTTC. Amino acids: CASSLGGGPSYEQYF.

CDR3 nucleotides: TGTGCCAGCAGTTACCTGGAGGCGAACACCGGGGAGCTGTTTTTT. It encodes CASSYLEANTGELFF. This rearrangement joins TRBV2 to TRBJ2-2; perhaps TRBD2 as D (5 bases). The V end was cut by 5 bases, the J end by 0 bases, with 10 bases between. The CDR3 sequence is 15 residues long. The germline gives CDR1 SNHLY, CDR2 FYNNEI. The full variable domain, its missing parts supplied by reference TRBV2 and TRBJ2-2, is EPEVTQTPSHQVTQMGQEVILRCVPISNHLYFYWYRQILGQKVEFLVSFYNNEISEKSEIFDDQFSVERPDGSNFTLKIRSTKLEDSAMYFCASSYLEANTGELFFGEGSRLTVL.

This clone has a single count. This rearrangement joins TRBV28 to TRBJ1-3, with 9 bases aligning to TRBD1. This CDR3 spans 19 amino acids. J was trimmed by 0 bases and V by 6 bases; bases with no gene match: 15. CDR1 is MDHEN and CDR2 is SYDVKM in the germline V gene. CDR3 DNA: TGTGCCAGCAGCCCCTTCTTTCTACAGGGGGCTCACTCTGGAAACACCATATATTTT. It specifies CASSPFFLQGAHSGNTIYF. Filled out from reference TRBV28 and TRBJ1-3, the complete variable domain reads DVKVTQSSRYLVKRTGEKVFLECVQDMDHENMFWYRQDPGLGLRLIYFSYDVKMKEKGDIPEGYSVSREKKERFSLILESASTNQTSMYLCASSPFFLQGAHSGNTIYFGEGSWLTVV.

The V and J genes are TRBV2 and TRBJ2-7, with TRBD1 matching over 8 bases. This CDR3 comprises 13 residues. V shed 5 bases and J 4 bases; nucleotides not matched to a gene: 4. CDR1 and CDR2 from the germline V gene are SNHLY and FYNNEI. This chain's CDR3 is CASSRDRQYEQYF. Written as DNA, the CDR3 is TGTGCCAGCAGTCGGGACAGGCAGTACGAGCAGTACTTC.

CDR3 nucleotides: TGCAGTGCTAGTCGGGTGAGCGGAGCTTACGAGCAGTACTTC. Residues: CSASRVSGAYEQYF. The chain recombines TRBV20-1 with TRBJ2-7, with a possible D match to TRBD2 (5 bases). The V and J ends lost 3 bases and 4 bases respectively, with 16 bases between them. CDR3 length: 14 residues. Germline V gene sequence: CDR1 DFQATT, CDR2 SNEGSKA (reference sequence).

This rearrangement joins TRBV5-6 to TRBJ2-3; perhaps TRBD1 as D (6 bases). The ends were cut back, 0 bases at V and 7 bases at J, with 12 bases in the middle. Germline values: CDR1 SGHDT, CDR2 YYEEEE. This CDR3 has 14 amino acids. Here the CDR3 reads CASSLAGGGYTQYF. Here the CDR3 DNA reads TGTGCCAGCAGCTTGGCTGGGGGCGGATATACGCAGTATTTT.

CDR3 protein: CAISDAGRTRANYGYTF. As DNA, the CDR3 is TGTGCCATCAGTGACGCGGGACGGACCCGAGCTAACTATGGCTACACCTTC. The genes are TRBV10-3 and TRBJ1-2; maybe TRBD1 (5 bases). CDR1 and CDR2 from the germline V gene are ENHRY and SYGVKD. The CDR3 spans 17 residues. The V gene lost 3 bases and the J gene lost 0 bases, with 17 bases spanning the gap.

This chain uses TRBV6-6 with TRBJ2-3, with a weak D call TRBD2 (5 bases). The CDR3 totals 15 residues. The germline V and J ends were trimmed by 4 bases and 0 bases, with 11 bases remaining between them. Germline values: CDR1 MNHNY, CDR2 SVGAGI (reference sequence). CDR3 loop: CASSSQADSTDTQYF. CDR3 nucleotide sequence: TGTGCCAGCAGTTCCCAAGCGGATAGCACAGATACGCAGTATTTT.

V is TRBV15 and J is TRBJ1-5, with D maybe TRBD1 (5 bases). V was clipped by 1 base and J by 5 bases, with 18 bases between them. Germline CDR1 is LNHNV and CDR2 is YYDKDF (reference sequence). The CDR3 has 17 residues. CDR3 bases: TGTGCCACCAGCAGAGGGCGGACAACTACAGGAGATCAGCCCCAGCATTTT. Encoded protein: CATSRGRTTTGDQPQHF.

This chain joins TRBV29-1 and TRBJ1-1; D is uncertain. Germline V gene sequence: CDR1 SQVTM, CDR2 ANQGSEA. CDR3 length: 14 amino acids. V was cut by 6 bases and J by 2 bases, with 16 bases left in between. The CDR3 here is CSVHTLTSNTEAFF. The DNA for the CDR3 is TGCAGCGTCCACACCCTTACAAGCAACACTGAAGCTTTCTTT.

The chain combines TRBV10-3 with TRBJ2-7; the D gene is possibly TRBD1 (5 bases). This CDR3 spans 14 amino acids. Germline V gene sequence: CDR1 ENHRY, CDR2 SYGVKD. Between the trimmed V and J ends, which lost 3 bases and 2 bases, there was a span of 11 bases. CDR3: CAISDVGATYEQYF. The CDR3 nucleotides are TGTGCCATCAGTGATGTAGGGGCAACCTACGAGCAGTACTTC.